This T cell receptor (beta chain) is drawn from a study of blood T cell repertoires in COVID-19 (dated by TCRdb to the early 2020s). For context, the study as a whole: Collaborator samples came from the United States, Italy and Spain and covered acute and convalescent phases of COVID-19. The sample metadata nearly always contained a de-identified subject ID, COVID-19 status, age in years and sex. The prospective study material was composed of cDNA or gDNA derived from T cells, B-cell-depleted T cells, or PBMCs. Deeply sampled blood TCRbeta repertoires from subjects exposed to, actively infected with, or recovered from COVID-19 were included in the dataset. HLA class I and class II types, where available, came from metadata supplied by the sample provider rather than from assay-based typing. The repertoires were released in a freely available public database meant as a resource for research on the immune response to SARS-CoV-2. Samples came from the ongoing ImmuneRACE study (first 160 participants) plus 1,254 subjects from 6 global collaborators.

Here is what the overall study found, with its caveats: The quantity of clinical and demographic metadata differed by source and by participant and was supplied without curation.

The immunoSEQ Assay, a bias-controlled multiplex PCR, was used to amplify TCRbeta CDR3 regions from genomic DNA. As for how the authors treated the data: Nucleated cell counts per sample were estimated from amplification of reference gene primers within the assay. To quantify the absolute abundance of each unique TCRbeta CDR3 rearrangement, sequence reads were collapsed and filtered. Productive Simpson clonality was computed per sample as the square root of Simpson's diversity index over productive rearrangements. TCRdb re-hosts the immuneACCESS table, in-frame sequences only. Its copies lack some clones; in the studies checked, an unresolved V gene accounts for under half of them, and the cause for the rest is not known. V and J calls and clone size follow that table, whereas D and trimming were derived from the DNA. Within this sample are a few hundred thousand clones, with 80% to 90% of them counted one time only. The top ten constitute under 11% of the sample.

The germline V gene yields LGHNA for CDR1 and YNFKEQ for CDR2. V gives up 1 base and J gives up 5 bases, and the segment between their germline ends measures 13 bases. Counted from cysteine to phenylalanine, this CDR3 has 15 amino acids. The sequence is cut down to CDR3 DNA, 45 bases in frame from base 1. Whole blood was collected in K2EDTA tubes by collaborating institutions according to the institutions' own protocols. For TCRbeta analysis, collaborators shipped samples in one of three forms: frozen whole blood, isolated PBMCs, or DNA extracted from either of those sample types. About this clone itself: Its cognate antigen has yet to be identified. Nothing much larger sits one base from this clone, and base qualities are not available.

The receptor's source is a woman of 80 years or more with acute or convalescent COVID-19. The chain couples TRBV4-2 to TRBJ2-3, and possibly TRBD2, on 6 matching bases. Sequenced material: peripheral blood. The nucleotides read TGTGCCAGCAGCCAAGGGTCGGGAGAGGGAGATACGCAGTATTTT. Translation gives CASSQGSGEGDTQYF.